The subject of this entry is one T cell receptor (beta chain). The antigen is undetermined. The germline gives CDR1 MNHNS, CDR2 SASEGT. The CDR3 extends over 14 amino acids. V lost 4 bases and J lost 8, with 15 bases in between. TCRdb used MiXCR to reprocess the reads, holding one entry per CDR3 protein. The table has a few hundred thousand distinct CDR3 sequences, just under 25% seen once. This entry belongs to a study of T cell repertoires in cytomegalovirus infection. Study in general: CMV epitopes used comprised recently identified HLA-C-restricted ones and well-studied HLA-B-restricted ones.

Sequenced material: cultured PBMCs, taken from culture after CMV antigen stimulation. The J gene is TRBJ2-1, the V gene TRBV6-1, with D unresolved. This receptor was obtained from a human donor in good health (CMV status not recorded). Some clones in this sample may be carry-over from other donors' samples. CDR3 amino acids: CASSGPIRGDEQFF. CDR3 in DNA: TGTGCCAGCAGTGGACCAATACGCGGCGATGAGCAGTTCTTC.